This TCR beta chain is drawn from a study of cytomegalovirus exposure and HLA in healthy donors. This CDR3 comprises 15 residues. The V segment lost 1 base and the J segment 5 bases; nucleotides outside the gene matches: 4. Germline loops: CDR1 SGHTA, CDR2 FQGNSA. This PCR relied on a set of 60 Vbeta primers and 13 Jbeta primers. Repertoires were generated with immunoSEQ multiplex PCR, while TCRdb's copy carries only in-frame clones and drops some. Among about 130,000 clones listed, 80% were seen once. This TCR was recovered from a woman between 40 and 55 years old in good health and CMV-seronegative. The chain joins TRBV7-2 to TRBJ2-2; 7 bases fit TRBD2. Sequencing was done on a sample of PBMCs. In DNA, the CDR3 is TGTGCCAGCAGCTTAGGCGGGAGAGGTACCGGGGAGCTGTTTTTT. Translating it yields CASSLGGRGTGELFF.